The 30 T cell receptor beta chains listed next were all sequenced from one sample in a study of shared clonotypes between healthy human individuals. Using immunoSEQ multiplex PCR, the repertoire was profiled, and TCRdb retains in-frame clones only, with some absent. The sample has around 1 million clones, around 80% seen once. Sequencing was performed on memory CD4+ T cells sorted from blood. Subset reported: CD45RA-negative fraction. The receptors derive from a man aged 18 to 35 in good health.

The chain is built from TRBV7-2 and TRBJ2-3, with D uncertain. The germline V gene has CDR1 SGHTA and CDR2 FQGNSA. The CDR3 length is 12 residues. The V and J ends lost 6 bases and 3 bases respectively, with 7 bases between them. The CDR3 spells CASRALTDTQYF. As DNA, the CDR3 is TGTGCCAGCAGGGCCCTAACAGATACGCAGTATTTT.

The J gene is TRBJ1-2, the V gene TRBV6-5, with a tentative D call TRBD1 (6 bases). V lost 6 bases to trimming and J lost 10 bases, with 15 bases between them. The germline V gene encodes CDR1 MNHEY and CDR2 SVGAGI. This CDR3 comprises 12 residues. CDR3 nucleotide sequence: TGTGCCAGCAGCCAAGGACAGCGCCCCTACACCTTC. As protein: CASSQGQRPYTF.

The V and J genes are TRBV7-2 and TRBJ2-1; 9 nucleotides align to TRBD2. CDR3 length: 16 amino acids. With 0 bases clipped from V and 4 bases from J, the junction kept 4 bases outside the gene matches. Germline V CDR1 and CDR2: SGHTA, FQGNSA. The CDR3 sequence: CASSLASAGGYNEQFF. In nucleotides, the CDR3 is TGTGCCAGCAGCTTAGCATCCGCGGGGGGGTACAATGAGCAGTTCTTC.

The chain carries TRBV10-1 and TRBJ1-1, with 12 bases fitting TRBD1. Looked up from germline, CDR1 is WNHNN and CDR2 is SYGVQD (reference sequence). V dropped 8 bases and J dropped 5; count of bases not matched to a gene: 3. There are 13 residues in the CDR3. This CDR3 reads CASSGQGATEAFF. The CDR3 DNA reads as TGCGCCAGCTCGGGACAGGGGGCAACTGAAGCTTTCTTT.

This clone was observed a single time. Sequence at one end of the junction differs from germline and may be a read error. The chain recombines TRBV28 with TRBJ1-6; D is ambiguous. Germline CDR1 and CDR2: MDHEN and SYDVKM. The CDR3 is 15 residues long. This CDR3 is CASSFRPSYNSPLHF. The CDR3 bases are TGTGCCAGCAGTTTCAGGCCGAGTTATAATTCGCCCCTCCACTTT.

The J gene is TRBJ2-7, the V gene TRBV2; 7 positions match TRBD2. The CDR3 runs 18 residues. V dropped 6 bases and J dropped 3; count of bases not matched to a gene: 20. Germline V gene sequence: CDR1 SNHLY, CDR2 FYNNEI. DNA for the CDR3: TGTGCCAGCAGACCTAGGGGAGGGTTCAGTGGGGAAGACTACGAGCAGTACTTC. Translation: CASRPRGGFSGEDYEQYF.

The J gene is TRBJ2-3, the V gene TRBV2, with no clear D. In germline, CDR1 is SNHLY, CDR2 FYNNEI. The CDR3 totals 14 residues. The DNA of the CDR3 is TGTGTCACCCGGGCCGCTTATAGCACAGATACGCAGTATTTT. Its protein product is CVTRAAYSTDTQYF.

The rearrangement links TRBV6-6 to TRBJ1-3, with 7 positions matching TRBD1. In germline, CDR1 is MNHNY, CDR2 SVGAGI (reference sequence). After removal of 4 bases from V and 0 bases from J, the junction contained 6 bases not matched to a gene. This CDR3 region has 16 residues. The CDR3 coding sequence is TGTGCCAGCAGTTTCCCACAGGGGAGCTCTGGAAACACCATATATTTT. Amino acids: CASSFPQGSSGNTIYF.

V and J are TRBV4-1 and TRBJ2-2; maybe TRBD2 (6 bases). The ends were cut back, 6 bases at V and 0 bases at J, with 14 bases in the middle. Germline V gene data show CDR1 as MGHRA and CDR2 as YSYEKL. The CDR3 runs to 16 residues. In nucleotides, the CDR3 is TGCGCCAGCAGACGGAGACTAGGTGCGAACACCGGGGAGCTGTTTTTT. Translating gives CASRRRLGANTGELFF.

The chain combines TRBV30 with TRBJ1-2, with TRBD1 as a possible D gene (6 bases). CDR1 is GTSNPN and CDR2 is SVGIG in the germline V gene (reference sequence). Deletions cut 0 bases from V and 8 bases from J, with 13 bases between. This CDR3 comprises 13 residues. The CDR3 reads CAWSVGGPGGYTF. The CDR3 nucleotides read TGTGCCTGGAGTGTAGGGGGGCCGGGAGGCTACACCTTC.

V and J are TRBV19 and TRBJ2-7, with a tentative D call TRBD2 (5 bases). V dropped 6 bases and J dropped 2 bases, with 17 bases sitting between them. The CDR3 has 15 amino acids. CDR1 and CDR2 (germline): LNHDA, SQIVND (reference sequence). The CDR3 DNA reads TGTGCCAGTAGCCCCCCCGGACGGGGAACCTACGAGCAGTACTTC. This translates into CASSPPGRGTYEQYF.

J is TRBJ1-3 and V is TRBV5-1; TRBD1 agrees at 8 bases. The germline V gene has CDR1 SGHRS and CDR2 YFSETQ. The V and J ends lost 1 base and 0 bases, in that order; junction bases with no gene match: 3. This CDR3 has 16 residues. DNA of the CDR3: TGCGCCAGCAGCTTGCCAGGGGGCCTCTCTGGAAACACCATATATTTT. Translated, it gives CASSLPGGLSGNTIYF.

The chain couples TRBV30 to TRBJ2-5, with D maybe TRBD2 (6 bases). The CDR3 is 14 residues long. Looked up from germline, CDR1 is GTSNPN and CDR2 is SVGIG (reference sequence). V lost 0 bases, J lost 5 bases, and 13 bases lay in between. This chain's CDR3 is CAWSVTTGGETQYF. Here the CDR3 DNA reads TGTGCCTGGAGTGTAACAACTGGGGGGGAGACCCAGTACTTC.

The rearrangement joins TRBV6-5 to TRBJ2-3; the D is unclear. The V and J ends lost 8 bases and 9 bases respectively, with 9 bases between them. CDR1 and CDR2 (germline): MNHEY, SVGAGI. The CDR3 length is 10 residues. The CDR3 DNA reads TGTGCCAGCGGCGGAAGGACGCAGTATTTT. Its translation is CASGGRTQYF.

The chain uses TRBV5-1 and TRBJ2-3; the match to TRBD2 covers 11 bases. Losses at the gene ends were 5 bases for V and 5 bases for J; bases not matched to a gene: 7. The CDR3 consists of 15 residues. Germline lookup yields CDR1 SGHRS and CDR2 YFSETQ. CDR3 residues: CASRLTSGTQDTQYF. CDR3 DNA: TGCGCCAGCAGATTGACTAGCGGGACCCAAGATACGCAGTATTTT.

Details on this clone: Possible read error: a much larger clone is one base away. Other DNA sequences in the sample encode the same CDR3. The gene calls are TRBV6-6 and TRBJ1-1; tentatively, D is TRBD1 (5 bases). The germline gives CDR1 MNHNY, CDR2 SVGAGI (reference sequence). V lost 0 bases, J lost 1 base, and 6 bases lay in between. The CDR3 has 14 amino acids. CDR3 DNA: TGTGCCAGCAGTTACTCCGGGGGGAACACTGAAGCTTTCTTT. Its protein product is CASSYSGGNTEAFF.

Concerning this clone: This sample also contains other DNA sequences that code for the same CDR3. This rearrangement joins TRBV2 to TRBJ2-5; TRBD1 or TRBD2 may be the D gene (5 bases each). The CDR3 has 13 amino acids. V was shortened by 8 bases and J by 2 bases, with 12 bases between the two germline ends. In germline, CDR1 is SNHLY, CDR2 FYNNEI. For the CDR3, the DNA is TGTGCCAGCTCCAGGGACCCGCAAGAGACCCAGTACTTC. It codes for CASSRDPQETQYF. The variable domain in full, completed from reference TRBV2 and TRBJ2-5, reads EPEVTQTPSHQVTQMGQEVILRCVPISNHLYFYWYRQILGQKVEFLVSFYNNEISEKSEIFDDQFSVERPDGSNFTLKIRSTKLEDSAMYFCASSRDPQETQYFGPGTRLLVL.

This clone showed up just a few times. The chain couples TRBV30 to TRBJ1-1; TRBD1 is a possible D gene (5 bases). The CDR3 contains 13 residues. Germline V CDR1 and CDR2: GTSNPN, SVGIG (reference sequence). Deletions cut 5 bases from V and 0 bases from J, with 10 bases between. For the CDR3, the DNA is TGTGCCTGGTGCCTGGGGGTGAACACTGAAGCTTTCTTT. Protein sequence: CAWCLGVNTEAFF.

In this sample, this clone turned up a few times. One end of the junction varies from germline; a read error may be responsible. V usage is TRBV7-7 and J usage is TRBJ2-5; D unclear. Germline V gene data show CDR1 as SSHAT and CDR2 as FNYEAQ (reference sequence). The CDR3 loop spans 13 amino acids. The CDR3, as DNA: TGTGCTAGCAGCGTTGACTTGGGGGAGACCCAGTACTTC. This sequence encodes CASSVDLGETQYF.

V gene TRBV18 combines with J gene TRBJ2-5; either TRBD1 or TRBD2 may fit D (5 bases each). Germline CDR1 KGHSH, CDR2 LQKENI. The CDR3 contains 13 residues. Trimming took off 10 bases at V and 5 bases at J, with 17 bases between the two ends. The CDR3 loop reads CAITGLVKETQYF. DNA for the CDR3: TGTGCCATTACGGGGCTAGTGAAGGAGACCCAGTACTTC.

CDR3 nucleotide sequence: TGTGCCAGCAGCGTTAGCGGGAGGGCCGGCAATGAGCAGTTCTTC. It codes for CASSVSGRAGNEQFF. The chain couples TRBV2 to TRBJ2-1, with 11 bases fitting TRBD2. This CDR3 comprises 15 residues. V lost 6 bases, J lost 6 bases, and 7 bases stayed unmatched. Looked up from germline, CDR1 is SNHLY and CDR2 is FYNNEI. The full variable domain, completed using reference TRBV2 and TRBJ2-1, is EPEVTQTPSHQVTQMGQEVILRCVPISNHLYFYWYRQILGQKVEFLVSFYNNEISEKSEIFDDQFSVERPDGSNFTLKIRSTKLEDSAMYFCASSVSGRAGNEQFFGPGTRLTVL.

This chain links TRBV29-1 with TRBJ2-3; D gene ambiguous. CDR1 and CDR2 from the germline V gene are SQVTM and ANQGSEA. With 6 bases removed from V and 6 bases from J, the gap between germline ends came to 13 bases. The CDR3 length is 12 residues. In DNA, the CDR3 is TGCAGCGTAGGGTATGTCGGGGATACGCAGTATTTT. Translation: CSVGYVGDTQYF.

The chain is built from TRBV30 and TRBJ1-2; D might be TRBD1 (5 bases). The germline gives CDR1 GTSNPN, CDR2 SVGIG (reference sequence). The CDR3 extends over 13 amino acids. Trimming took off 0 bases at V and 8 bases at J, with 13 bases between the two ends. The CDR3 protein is CAWSVGAASGYTF. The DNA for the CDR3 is TGTGCCTGGAGTGTCGGGGCCGCAAGCGGCTACACCTTC.

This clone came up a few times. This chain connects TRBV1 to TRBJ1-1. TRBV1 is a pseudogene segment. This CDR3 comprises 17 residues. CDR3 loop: CTSSQERHQTIHTEAFF. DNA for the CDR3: TGCACCAGCAGCCAAGAACGCCACCAGACTATTCACACTGAAGCTTTCTTT.

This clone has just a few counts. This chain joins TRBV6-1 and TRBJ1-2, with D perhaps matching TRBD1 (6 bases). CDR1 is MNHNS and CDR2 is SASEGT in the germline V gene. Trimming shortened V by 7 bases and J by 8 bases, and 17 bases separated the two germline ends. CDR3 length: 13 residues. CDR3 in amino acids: CASIPGEMWGYTF. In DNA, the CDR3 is TGTGCCAGCATCCCAGGGGAAATGTGGGGCTACACCTTC.

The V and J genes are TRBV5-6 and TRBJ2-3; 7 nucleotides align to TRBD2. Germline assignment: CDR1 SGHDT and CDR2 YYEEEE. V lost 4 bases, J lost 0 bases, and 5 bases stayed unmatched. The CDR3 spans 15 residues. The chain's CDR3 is CASSELATSTDTQYF. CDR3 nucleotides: TGTGCCAGCAGCGAACTAGCGACTAGCACAGATACGCAGTATTTT.

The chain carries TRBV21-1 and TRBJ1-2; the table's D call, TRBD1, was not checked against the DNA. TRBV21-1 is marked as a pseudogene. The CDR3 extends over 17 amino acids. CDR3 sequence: CASSKKGDRGVSYGYTF. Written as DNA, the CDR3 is TGTGCCAGCAGCAAAAAAGGGGACAGGGGAGTATCTTATGGCTACACCTTC.

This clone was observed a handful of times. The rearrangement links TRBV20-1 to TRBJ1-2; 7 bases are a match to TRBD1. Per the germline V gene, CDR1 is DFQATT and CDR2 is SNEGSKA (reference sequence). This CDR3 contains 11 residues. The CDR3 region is CSERGPGGYTF. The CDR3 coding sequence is TGCAGCGAAAGGGGGCCTGGCGGCTACACCTTC.

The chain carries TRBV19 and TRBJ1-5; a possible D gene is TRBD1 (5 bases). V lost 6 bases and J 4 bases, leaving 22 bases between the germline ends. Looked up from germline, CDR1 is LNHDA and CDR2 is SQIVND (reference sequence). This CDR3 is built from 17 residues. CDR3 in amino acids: CASRTGARVGANQPQHF. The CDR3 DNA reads TGTGCCAGTAGGACCGGGGCCAGGGTAGGAGCAAATCAGCCCCAGCATTTT.

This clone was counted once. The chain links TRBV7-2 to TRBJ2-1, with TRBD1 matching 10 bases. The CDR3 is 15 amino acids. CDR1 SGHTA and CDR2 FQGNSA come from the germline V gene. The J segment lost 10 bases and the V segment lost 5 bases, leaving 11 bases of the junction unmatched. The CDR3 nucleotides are TGTGCCAGCAGCCCATCCGGGGACAGGGGAAGAGAGCAGTTCTTC. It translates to CASSPSGDRGREQFF. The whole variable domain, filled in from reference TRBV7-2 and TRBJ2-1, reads GAGVSQSPSNKVTEKGKDVELRCDPISGHTALYWYRQSLGQGLEFLIYFQGNSAPDKSGLPSDRFSAERTGGSVSTLTIQRTQQEDSAVYLCASSPSGDRGREQFFGPGTRLTVL.